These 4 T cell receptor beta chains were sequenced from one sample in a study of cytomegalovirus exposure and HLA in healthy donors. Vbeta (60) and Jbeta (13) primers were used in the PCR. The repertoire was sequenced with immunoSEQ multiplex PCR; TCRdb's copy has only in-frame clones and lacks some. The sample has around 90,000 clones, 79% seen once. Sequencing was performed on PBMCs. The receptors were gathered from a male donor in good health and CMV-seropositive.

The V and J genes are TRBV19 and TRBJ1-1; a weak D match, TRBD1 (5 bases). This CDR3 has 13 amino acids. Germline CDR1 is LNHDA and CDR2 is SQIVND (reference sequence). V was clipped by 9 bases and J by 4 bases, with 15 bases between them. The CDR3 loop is CASQLTGGTEAFF. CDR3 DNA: TGTGCCAGCCAACTAACGGGGGGCACTGAAGCTTTCTTT.

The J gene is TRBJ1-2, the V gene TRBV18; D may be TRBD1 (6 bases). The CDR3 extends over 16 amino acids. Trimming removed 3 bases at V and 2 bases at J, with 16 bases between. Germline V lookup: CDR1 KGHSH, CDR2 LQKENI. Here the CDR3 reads CASSPVNRVGNYGYTF. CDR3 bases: TGTGCCAGCTCACCGGTAAACAGGGTCGGAAACTATGGCTACACCTTC.

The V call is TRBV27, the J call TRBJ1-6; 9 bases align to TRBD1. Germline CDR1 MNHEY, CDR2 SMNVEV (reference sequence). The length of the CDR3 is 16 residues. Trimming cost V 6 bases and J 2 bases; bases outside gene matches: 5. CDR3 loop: CASRRGQGTYNSPLHF. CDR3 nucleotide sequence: TGTGCCAGCAGACGGGGACAGGGAACCTATAATTCACCCCTCCACTTT.

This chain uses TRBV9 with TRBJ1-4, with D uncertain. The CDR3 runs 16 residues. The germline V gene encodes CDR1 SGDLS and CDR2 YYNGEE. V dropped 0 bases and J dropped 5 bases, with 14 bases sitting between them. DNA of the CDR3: TGTGCCAGCAGCGTAGAGCTTGACTTACCAAATGAAAAACTGTTTTTT. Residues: CASSVELDLPNEKLFF.